These T cell receptor beta chains were read from a single sample in a study of cytomegalovirus exposure and HLA in healthy donors. Measured with immunoSEQ multiplex PCR; TCRdb has only the in-frame clones, and not every one. The data show 63,000 or so clones, roughly four fifths seen once. The sequenced sample was PBMCs. The receptor set was obtained from a woman in her thirties in good health and CMV-seropositive. CDR3s include the opening cysteine and the closing phenylalanine or tryptophan. The D gene is left open where the match is weak. A row's size may be missing; if present it is once, few, many or a size class.

TRBJ2-7 | . | TRBV2 | 14 | . | TGTGCCAGCAGAGCGAGGACAGCCCCGTACGAGCAGTACTTC | CASRARTAPYEQYF
TRBJ1-4 | . | TRBV25-1 | 16 | . | TGTGCCAGCAGTGAATGGGCGGGGGCGACTAATGAAAAACTGTTTTTT | CASSEWAGATNEKLFF
TRBJ2-7 | few | TRBV5-1 | 14 | TRBD1 | TGCGCCAGCAGCTCACAGGGGTCAGTCGACGAGCAGTACTTC | CASSSQGSVDEQYF
TRBJ1-5 | . | TRBV6-5 | 15 | TRBD1 | TGTGCCAGCAGAGCGGACAGGGGAAACAATCAGCCCCAGCATTTT | CASRADRGNNQPQHF
TRBJ1-6 | . | TRBV7-9 | 15 | TRBD1 | TGTGCCAGCAGCTTTACAGGGGGCGCGAGTTCACCCCTCCACTTT | CASSFTGGASSPLHF
TRBJ2-5 | once | TRBV29-1 | 15 | TRBD2 | TGCAGCGTTGGCGGTAAGGGACTAGCCCAAGAGACCCAGTACTTC | CSVGGKGLAQETQYF
TRBJ1-4 | . | TRBV4-3 | 15 | . | TGCGCCAGCAGCCAAGACTGGGCAAGGAATGAAAAACTGTTTTTT | CASSQDWARNEKLFF
TRBJ2-5 | . | TRBV5-6 | 15 | . | TGTGCCAGCAGCTTGAGGTACGGACATATGGAGACCCAGTACTTC | CASSLRYGHMETQYF
TRBJ1-2 | few | TRBV6-5 | 15 | . | TGTGCCAGCAGTTACGGGCTGGGGCTGACCTATGGCTACACCTTC | CASSYGLGLTYGYTF
TRBJ1-2 | few | TRBV28 | 14 | TRBD1 | TGTGCCAGCAGCCCATGGACAGGTGGCTATGGCTACACCTTC | CASSPWTGGYGYTF
TRBJ2-1 | . | TRBV10-1 | 18 | TRBD2 | TGCGCCAGCAGTAGGACTAGCGGGAGGATCAGCACGGGCAATGAGCAGTTCTTC | CASSRTSGRISTGNEQFF
TRBJ2-7 | . | TRBV7-2 | 13 | . | TGTGCCAGCAGCTTACCACAAGACTACGAGCAGTACTTC | CASSLPQDYEQYF
TRBJ2-7 | . | TRBV7-6 | 13 | . | TGTGCCAGCAGCCGGGACTTTCAGAACGAGCAGTACTTC | CASSRDFQNEQYF
TRBJ1-2 | few | TRBV19 | 15 | TRBD1 | TGTGCCAGTCTCCGCTCGGGGGACAGGGTTGCTGGCTACACCTTC | CASLRSGDRVAGYTF
TRBJ1-5 | . | TRBV6-4 | 14 | . | TGTGCCAGCAGTGTTACTTTAAGCAATCAGCCCCAGCATTTT | CASSVTLSNQPQHF
TRBJ2-3 | . | TRBV10-2 | 16 | . | TGCGCCAGCACCCCGGACTTATCTCCTAGCACAGATACGCAGTATTTT | CASTPDLSPSTDTQYF
TRBJ2-7 | . | TRBV30 | 15 | . | TGTGCCTGGAGCCCCGGGCAGGGTGTGAGCTACGAGCAGTACTTC | CAWSPGQGVSYEQYF
TRBJ2-2 | . | TRBV5-4 | 16 | TRBD2 | TGTGCCAGCAGCCGTAGCGGGAGGGCCGCCACCGGGGAGCTGTTTTTT | CASSRSGRAATGELFF
TRBJ1-5 | . | TRBV27 | 14 | . | TGTGCCAGCAGTTTCGGGGGTGTAAATCAGCCCCAGCATTTT | CASSFGGVNQPQHF
TRBJ1-1 | few | TRBV14 | 13 | . | TGTGCCAGCAGCCGGCAGATGAACACTGAAGCTTTCTTT | CASSRQMNTEAFF
TRBJ2-7 | . | TRBV5-1 | 15 | . | TGCGCCAGCAGCTTGGGACCCGGGAGCTCCTACGAGCAGTACTTC | CASSLGPGSSYEQYF
TRBJ2-2 | few | TRBV29-1 | 17 | TRBD2 | TGCAGCGCTGGGGAGGGAGAGGTCCGCGGGAACACCGGGGAGCTGTTTTTT | CSAGEGEVRGNTGELFF
TRBJ1-1 | . | TRBV25-1 | 15 | . | TGTGCCAGCAGTGAATCGGGGATGACGTCCACTGAAGCTTTCTTT | CASSESGMTSTEAFF
TRBJ2-1 | . | TRBV5-1 | 12 | . | TGCGCCAGCAGCTTGGGTTTCGATGAGCAGTTCTTC | CASSLGFDEQFF
TRBJ1-5 | . | TRBV7-9 | 15 | . | TGTGCCAGCAGCCAGGGGTATGCGAGGAATCAGCCCCAGCATTTT | CASSQGYARNQPQHF
TRBJ2-2 | . | TRBV10-2 | 16 | . | TGCGCCAGCCGACCTGGGCCCCGCGCGAACACCGGGGAGCTGTTTTTT | CASRPGPRANTGELFF
TRBJ1-5 | . | TRBV30 | 13 | . | TGTGCCTGGAGCCACGGAGGCAGCCAGCCCCAGCATTTT | CAWSHGGSQPQHF
TRBJ2-1 | . | TRBV2 | 17 | TRBD2 | TGTGCCAGCAGCGGTGGAACTAGCGGGAAATACTACAATGAGCAGTTCTTC | CASSGGTSGKYYNEQFF